The 7 T cell receptor beta chains reported below all come from one sample, sequenced in a study of monozygotic twins with inflammatory bowel disease. TCRdb processed the 5' RACE reads again and assigns one entry to each CDR3 protein, with no DNA. The sample table sets out some 160,000 distinct CDR3 sequences. Material: blood. The receptors derive from a human donor with ulcerative colitis or Crohn's disease, or a healthy co-twin of an affected twin (not recorded which).

The rearrangement uses TRBV7-9 and TRBJ1-3; TCRdb names TRBD1, which stays unverified in the absence of DNA. The CDR3 has 15 residues. The V gene's germline CDR1 is SEHNR and CDR2 FQNEAQ (reference sequence). Here the CDR3 reads CASSLGDNSGNTIYF.

The chain employs TRBV12-3 or TRBV12-4 and TRBJ2-7; TCRdb's D call of TRBD1 is untestable without DNA. CDR3 length: 16 residues. The CDR3 loop reads CASSPPDRVRSYEQYF.

The rearrangement uses TRBV5-5 and TRBJ2-7; TCRdb's assignment of TRBD1 cannot be checked, as there is no DNA. CDR1 is SGHKS, CDR2 YYEKEE, per germline (reference sequence). The CDR3 loop spans 14 amino acids. This CDR3 is CASSSPTGLDEQYF. Combining the CDR3 with reference TRBV5-5 and TRBJ2-7 gives the whole variable domain DAGVTQSPTHLIKTRGQQVTLRCSPISGHKSVSWYQQVLGQGPQFIFQYYEKEERGRGNFPDRFSARQFPNYSSELNVNALLLGDSALYLCASSSPTGLDEQYFGPGTRLTVT.

The CDR3 spells CATQGLDNSPLHF. The chain links TRBV10-3 to TRBJ1-6; TCRdb lists TRBD1, though no DNA is available to test this call. Germline V CDR1 and CDR2: ENHRY, SYGVKD. The CDR3 runs to 13 residues.

The chain uses TRBV5-1 and TRBJ1-1; TCRdb names TRBD1, which stays unverified in the absence of DNA. CDR1 and CDR2 from the germline V gene are SGHRS and YFSETQ. The CDR3 consists of 15 residues. CDR3: CASSPPGPRNTEAFF.

The chain carries TRBV6-5 and TRBJ1-3. This CDR3 region has 15 residues. Germline V CDR1 and CDR2: MNHEY, SVGAGI. This CDR3 is CASSYRGSAGNTIYF.

The J gene is TRBJ1-5, the V gene TRBV20-1. This CDR3 contains 14 residues. CDR1 is DFQATT and CDR2 is SNEGSKA in the germline V gene (reference sequence). The CDR3 is CSARAALPSQPQHF.